This T cell receptor (beta chain) was captured in a study of T cells in Graves' hyperthyroidism and ophthalmopathy. Findings and caveats of the study: Appearing also in blood were most of the thyroid clonotypes expanded above 0.001.

As regards this clonotype: Its target is not known.

V lost 3 bases and J 4 bases, leaving 13 bases between the germline ends. Germline assignment: CDR1 MDHEN and CDR2 SYDVKM. The CDR3 is 14 amino acids. RNA transcripts gave rise to amplified TCR beta CDR3 regions. First-round RT-PCR with HTBI primers amplified the TCR CDR3 region. Each CDR3 protein is one row after TCRdb ran MiXCR on the multiplex PCR reads. In the table there are about 260,000 distinct CDR3 sequences, less than 30% of which are singletons. The sample comprised blood. The chain combines TRBV28 with TRBJ2-7, with D unclear. The clonotype was recovered from a man in his forties with Graves' hyperthyroidism that later progressed to Graves' ophthalmopathy. Written as DNA, the CDR3 is TGTGCCAGCAGTTTGGGGATCGTTCCATACGAGCAGTACTTC. Its protein product is CASSLGIVPYEQYF.